The next 17 T cell receptor beta chains were all read from a single sample in a study of T cells in Graves' hyperthyroidism and ophthalmopathy. Amplified TCR beta CDR3 regions came from RNA transcripts. First-round RT-PCR of the TCR CDR3 relied on the HTBI primer set. In TCRdb, the multiplex PCR reads were re-called with MiXCR into one record per CDR3 protein. The sample lists 400,000 to 450,000 distinct CDR3 sequences; about 15% were seen once. The specimen was blood. The source is a young man with Graves' ophthalmopathy.

This clonotype was counted a few times. The rearrangement joins TRBV24-1 to TRBJ2-1; 13 bases agree with TRBD2. The ends lost 0 bases at V and 5 bases at J; junction bases unmatched: 3. CDR1 KGHDR and CDR2 SFDVKD come from the germline V gene. The length of the CDR3 is 17 residues. The CDR3 sequence is CATSDLGLAGVDNEQFF. In nucleotides, the CDR3 is TGTGCCACCAGTGATTTGGGACTAGCGGGGGTAGACAATGAGCAGTTCTTC.

Ten or more counts support this clonotype. This sequence joins TRBV2 and TRBJ2-1; possibly TRBD1 for D (5 bases). Trimming removed 4 bases from V and 10 bases from J, with 8 bases in between. The germline V gene encodes CDR1 SNHLY and CDR2 FYNNEI. The CDR3 totals 11 residues. CDR3 protein: CASSVSGEQFF. The CDR3 DNA reads TGTGCCAGCAGTGTCTCAGGGGAGCAGTTCTTC.

There are many counts of this clonotype. The gene calls are TRBV12-3 or TRBV12-4 and TRBJ2-3; 8 bases match TRBD1. The CDR3 totals 15 residues. J was trimmed by 2 bases and V by 3 bases; bases with no gene match: 4. Here the CDR3 DNA reads TGTGCCAGCAGTTTTCCGGGACAGGTCACAGATACGCAGTATTTT. As protein: CASSFPGQVTDTQYF.

This clonotype was recorded at least ten times. This rearrangement joins TRBV6-1 to TRBJ1-1; a weak D match, TRBD1 (6 bases). Germline V gives CDR1 MNHNS, CDR2 SASEGT. Trimming took 5 bases from V and 0 from J, leaving 16 bases between them. There are 16 residues in the CDR3. CDR3 sequence reads: CASSWVGGGMNTEAFF. The DNA for the CDR3 is TGTGCCAGCAGTTGGGTGGGGGGGGGCATGAACACTGAAGCTTTCTTT.

This clonotype was counted many times. The chain combines TRBV10-2 with TRBJ1-2; D is unresolved. Trimming took off 3 bases at V and 4 bases at J, with 9 bases between the two ends. CDR3 size: 13 residues. Germline V CDR1 and CDR2: WSHSY, SAAADI. The CDR3 is CASSEEGGYGYTF. The CDR3 bases are TGCGCCAGCAGTGAAGAGGGCGGCTATGGCTACACCTTC.

About this clonotype itself: This may arise from a read error, as a much more abundant clone is one base away. The chain couples TRBV11-3 to TRBJ1-1; D is possibly TRBD1 (5 bases). Germline V CDR1 and CDR2: SGHNT, YENEEA. The CDR3 contains 12 residues. The CDR3 loop is CSSSRGATEAFF. The CDR3 region has the DNA TGTTCCAGCAGCCGTGGGGCCACTGAAGCTTTCTTT.

This clonotype was seen at least ten times. The chain joins TRBV9 to TRBJ2-1; possibly TRBD1 or TRBD2 for D (5 bases each). The CDR3 spans 13 residues. Deletions cut 5 bases from V and 5 bases from J, with 11 bases between. Germline V gene data show CDR1 as SGDLS and CDR2 as YYNGEE. CDR3 sequence: CASRGGTHNEQFF. CDR3 coding DNA: TGTGCCAGCAGGGGTGGGACCCACAATGAGCAGTTCTTC.

This clonotype was seen ten or more times. The CDR3 sequence is CASSSGTASGNTIYF. The CDR3 region has the DNA TGCGCCAGCAGTTCCGGGACAGCCTCTGGAAACACCATATATTTT. The gene calls are TRBV5-1 and TRBJ1-3, with 7 bases fitting TRBD1. V was pared by 5 bases and J by 0 bases, with 5 bases of the junction left unmatched. Looked up from germline, CDR1 is SGHRS and CDR2 is YFSETQ. The CDR3 is made up of 15 amino acids. The full variable domain, its missing parts supplied by reference TRBV5-1 and TRBJ1-3, is KAGVTQTPRYLIKTRGQQVTLSCSPISGHRSVSWYQQTPGQGLQFLFEYFSETQRNKGNFPGRFSGRQFSNSRSEMNVSTLELGDSALYLCASSSGTASGNTIYFGEGSWLTVV.

This clonotype was recorded many times. This sequence joins TRBV30 and TRBJ2-3; weak D call: TRBD2 (6 bases). Deletions cut 4 bases from V and 1 base from J, with 12 bases between. The CDR3 runs 14 residues. CDR1 is GTSNPN and CDR2 is SVGIG in the germline V gene (reference sequence). CDR3 in amino acids: CAWTLTGGTDTQYF. The CDR3 DNA sequence: TGTGCCTGGACCCTAACGGGAGGCACAGATACGCAGTATTTT.

This clonotype was detected ten times or more. The V gene is TRBV6-5, the J gene TRBJ1-1; no definite D call. CDR1 MNHEY and CDR2 SVGAGI come from the germline V gene. This CDR3 spans 16 amino acids. V lost 0 bases and J 1 base, leaving 12 bases between the germline ends. The chain's CDR3 is CASSYSPGRANTEAFF. CDR3 DNA: TGTGCCAGCAGTTACTCCCCGGGAAGGGCGAACACTGAAGCTTTCTTT.

This clonotype has at least ten counts. This chain uses TRBV27 with TRBJ1-1; D is undetermined. The CDR3 is made up of 15 amino acids. CDR1 and CDR2 from the germline V gene are MNHEY and SMNVEV (reference sequence). V lost 3 bases, J lost 0 bases, and 11 bases lay in between. The CDR3: CASSFSGNLNTEAFF. The DNA of the CDR3 is TGTGCCAGCAGTTTCAGCGGAAATTTGAACACTGAAGCTTTCTTT.

This clonotype was recorded many times. This chain links TRBV10-2 with TRBJ2-7; TRBD1 might be the D (6 bases). There are 15 residues in the CDR3. V lost 0 bases to trimming and J lost 4 bases, with 13 bases between them. Germline-derived CDR1 and CDR2 are WSHSY and SAAADI. The CDR3 sequence: CASSESLTGWYEQYF. CDR3 bases: TGCGCCAGCAGTGAGTCGCTAACAGGGTGGTACGAGCAGTACTTC.

The chain couples TRBV7-2 to TRBJ2-2; weak D call: TRBD2 (5 bases). Germline V lookup: CDR1 SGHTA, CDR2 FQGNSA. The V end was cut by 5 bases, the J end by 5 bases, with 12 bases between. This CDR3 has 14 amino acids. CDR3: CASSLWRGTGELFF. DNA of the CDR3: TGTGCCAGCAGCCTTTGGCGAGGGACCGGGGAGCTGTTTTTT.

In its sample, this clonotype was seen many times. J is TRBJ2-7 and V is TRBV2; D possibly uses TRBD1 or TRBD2 (5 bases each). V dropped 7 bases and J dropped 9 bases, with 19 bases sitting between them. CDR1 SNHLY and CDR2 FYNNEI come from the germline V gene. The CDR3 loop spans 13 amino acids. CDR3 region: CASTGPSQNGQYF. As DNA, the CDR3 is TGTGCCAGCACAGGGCCTAGCCAAAATGGGCAGTACTTC.

This clonotype has ten or more counts. This chain uses TRBV5-5 with TRBJ2-3, with 10 positions matching TRBD2. Germline loops: CDR1 SGHKS, CDR2 YYEKEE (reference sequence). The CDR3 has 17 residues. Trimming took 0 bases from V and 2 from J; bases not matched to a gene: 6. The CDR3 bases are TGTGCCAGCAGCTTGGACCGCGGGACTAGCGACACAGATACGCAGTATTTT. Encoded protein: CASSLDRGTSDTDTQYF.

The rearrangement links TRBV11-2 to TRBJ2-6; D is ambiguous. Germline-derived CDR1 and CDR2 are SGHAT and FQNNGV. Trimming removed 0 bases at V and 2 bases at J, with 5 bases between. The CDR3 loop spans 15 amino acids. CDR3 DNA sequence: TGTGCCAGCAGCTTAGATGTGGCTGGGGCCAACGTCCTGACTTTC. It encodes CASSLDVAGANVLTF.

The V and J genes are TRBV7-9 and TRBJ1-1, with D unclear. Germline V gene data show CDR1 as SEHNR and CDR2 as FQNEAQ (reference sequence). This CDR3 spans 14 amino acids. Trimming stripped 1 base from V and 7 bases from J, with 13 bases between. The CDR3 is CASSLEGGWNEAFF. CDR3 nucleotides: TGTGCCAGCAGCTTAGAAGGAGGGTGGAATGAAGCTTTCTTT.